The T cell receptor beta chain described here comes from a study of persistence of HIV-infected CD4 T cells. At the level of the study: Multiple blood draws of up to 180 mL, except two donors with single leukapheresis. Study findings and constraints: Proviral oligoclonality tracked with TCR oligoclonality within the same sorted cells. Antigen-responding cells were enriched for degenerate expanded CDR3beta sequences. CMV- and Gag-responding cells had lower TCRbeta richness than CD3/CD28-responding cells.

The stimulus was an HIV-1 Gag 15-mer peptide pool, 0.8 to 1 ug/peptide/mL. CD4+ T cells upregulating both CD40 ligand and CD69 were sorted as responding cells. This clone occurred a few times. The antigen remains undetermined. The immunoSEQ assay was version 4, run in survey mode. Here immunoSEQ multiplex PCR was the method, and the copy in TCRdb shows in-frame clones only, minus some. Altogether roughly 25,000 clones are present, approximately 79% being singletons, with the ten largest covering approximately 1.8%. V was cut by 1 base and J by 4 bases, with 8 bases left in between. The CDR3 sequence is 14 residues long. Germline V lookup: CDR1 SEHNR, CDR2 FQNEAQ (reference sequence).

The clonotype comes from an adult man with HIV who was CMV-seropositive. V is TRBV7-9 and J is TRBJ1-5; D is undetermined. Source: CD4+ T cells sorted from PBMCs after 18-hour stimulation, taken from a patient who received antiretroviral therapy. The CDR3 DNA sequence: TGTGCCAGCAGCTTAGACAGTACTAATCAGCCCCAGCATTTT. Encoded protein: CASSLDSTNQPQHF.